This TCR beta chain was sequenced in a study of blood T cell repertoires in COVID-19. Study summary: COVID-19 samples from acute and convalescent phases originated in the United States, Italy and Spain. Sample material is recorded as cDNA or gDNA derived from T cells, B-cell-depleted T cells, or PBMCs.

Original handling: Counts of nucleated cells, estimated from reference gene primer amplification, were obtained. Sequencing used immunoSEQ multiplex PCR; TCRdb keeps in-frame clones, though not all of them. From that table come the V and J calls and clone size; the DNA was used to work out D and trimming. The sample has a few hundred thousand clones; roughly nine tenths are singletons. The specimen was peripheral blood. This sequence originates from a man in his forties or fifties with acute or convalescent COVID-19.

CDR3: CASSLSRDRGDQPQHF. The CDR3 DNA follows: TGTGCCAGCAGTTTATCGAGAGACAGAGGTGATCAGCCCCAGCATTTT. The chain uses TRBV27 and TRBJ1-5, with D possibly being TRBD1 (5 bases). V shed 0 bases and J shed 5 bases, with 14 bases lying between them. Looked up from germline, CDR1 is MNHEY and CDR2 is SMNVEV (reference sequence). The CDR3 totals 16 residues.